This entry describes one T cell receptor beta chain. As yet, its antigen is unknown. It was with 60 Vbeta and 13 Jbeta primers that the PCR ran. Some clones are missing from TCRdb's copy, which holds only in-frame ones; the method was immunoSEQ multiplex PCR. The table lists fewer than 200,000 clones, roughly 80% of them singletons. The data stem from a study of cytomegalovirus exposure and HLA in healthy donors. General study findings and limits: Productive status was seen about 87% or about 30% of the time for most TCR beta V segments in an earlier analysis. Beyond CMV serostatus, there was no information to go on about immune exposure.

Germline V CDR1 and CDR2: PRHDT, FYEKMQ (reference sequence). Trimming took 3 bases from V and 6 from J; bases not matched to a gene: 7. The CDR3 is 15 amino acids. The sequencing sample was made of PBMCs. The chain carries TRBV13 and TRBJ2-1; TRBD2 matches 8 bases. This TCR came from a woman younger than 35 in good health and CMV-seronegative. The CDR3 DNA reads TGTGCCAGCAGCTTCGACGGACTAGCACTCAATGAGCAGTTCTTC. This sequence encodes CASSFDGLALNEQFF.